These 27 T cell receptor beta chains share one sample of origin, sequenced in a study of cytomegalovirus exposure and HLA in healthy donors. The study ran its PCR with 60 Vbeta and 13 Jbeta primers. Produced via immunoSEQ multiplex PCR; TCRdb's table is partial and in-frame only. The sample yields under 200,000 clones, 55% to 80% seen once. Input material: PBMCs. Receptors were obtained from a woman aged 18-29 years in good health and CMV-seropositive.

This clone was observed a few times. This chain connects TRBV19 to TRBJ1-4; D gene uncertain. V lost 7 bases to trimming and J lost 2 bases, with 14 bases between them. The germline gives CDR1 LNHDA, CDR2 SQIVND (reference sequence). The CDR3 totals 15 residues. CDR3 in DNA: TGTGCCAGTACCTCCGGGATGGACACTAATGAAAAACTGTTTTTT. It specifies CASTSGMDTNEKLFF. The whole variable domain, filled in from reference TRBV19 and TRBJ1-4, reads DGGITQSPKYLFRKEGQNVTLSCEQNLNHDAMYWYRQDPGQGLRLIYYSQIVNDFQKGDIAEGYSVSREKKESFPLTVTSAQKNPTAFYLCASTSGMDTNEKLFFGSGTQLSVL.

The chain carries TRBV6-5 and TRBJ1-4; D ambiguous. Looked up from germline, CDR1 is MNHEY and CDR2 is SVGAGI. CDR3 length equals 14 residues. V was shortened by 6 bases and J by 5 bases, with 13 bases between the two germline ends. Written as DNA, the CDR3 is TGTGCCAGCAGCTCCCCGAGCACCAATGAAAAACTGTTTTTT. This encodes CASSSPSTNEKLFF.

V and J are TRBV5-1 and TRBJ2-1, with D uncertain. CDR3 length: 10 residues. Germline CDR1 is SGHRS and CDR2 is YFSETQ. V was cut by 0 bases and J by 15 bases, with 7 bases left in between. CDR3 nucleotides: TGCGCCAGCAGCTTGGGCTGGAGGTTCTTC. Translating gives CASSLGWRFF.

The rearrangement links TRBV29-1 to TRBJ2-7, with 7 bases identical to TRBD1. The CDR3 is made up of 13 amino acids. Germline V gene lookup returns CDR1 SQVTM and CDR2 ANQGSEA. J was trimmed by 2 bases and V by 5 bases; bases with no gene match: 6. This chain's CDR3 is CSVTRDSPYEQYF. The CDR3 DNA sequence: TGCAGCGTTACCCGGGACAGCCCCTACGAGCAGTACTTC.

The J gene is TRBJ2-1, the V gene TRBV11-3; possibly TRBD1 for D (5 bases). With 5 bases removed from V and 9 bases from J, the gap between germline ends came to 14 bases. Germline lookup yields CDR1 SGHNT and CDR2 YENEEA. This CDR3 is 13 amino acids long. CDR3 residues: CASSPYRFGEQFF. CDR3 nucleotides: TGTGCCAGCAGCCCCTACAGGTTCGGTGAGCAGTTCTTC.

The chain couples TRBV5-1 to TRBJ2-6, with D possibly TRBD2 on 5 matching bases. Germline loops: CDR1 SGHRS, CDR2 YFSETQ. V gave up 4 bases and J gave up 1 base, with 12 bases separating them. The CDR3 covers 16 residues. CDR3: CASSPTRGSGANVLTF. DNA for the CDR3: TGCGCCAGCAGCCCGACCCGAGGGTCTGGGGCCAACGTCCTGACTTTC.

J is TRBJ2-1 and V is TRBV6-6; D possibly corresponds to TRBD1 (6 bases). V gave up 4 bases and J gave up 0 bases, with 10 bases separating them. CDR1 MNHNY and CDR2 SVGAGI come from the germline V gene (reference sequence). This CDR3 is built from 15 residues. In nucleotides, the CDR3 is TGTGCCAGCAGTTTTACAGGGAGCTCCTACAATGAGCAGTTCTTC. Amino acids: CASSFTGSSYNEQFF.

V and J are TRBV18 and TRBJ1-5; possibly TRBD1 for D (6 bases). Trimming took 6 bases from V and 5 from J, leaving 14 bases between them. The CDR3 has 14 residues. Germline V lookup: CDR1 KGHSH, CDR2 LQKENI. In DNA, the CDR3 is TGTGCCAGCTCTTTTTCTACAGGGCATCAGCCCCAGCATTTT. Amino acid sequence: CASSFSTGHQPQHF. Complete variable domain (other parts from reference TRBV18 and TRBJ1-5): NAGVMQNPRHLVRRRGQEARLRCSPMKGHSHVYWYRQLPEEGLKFMVYLQKENIIDESGMPKERFSAEFPKEGPSILRIQQVVRGDSAAYFCASSFSTGHQPQHFGDGTRLSIL.

The CDR3 DNA sequence: TGTGCCAGCAGTACCGGGACTAGACCCTACGAGCAGTACTTC. Encoded protein: CASSTGTRPYEQYF. The chain combines TRBV14 with TRBJ2-7, with 8 positions matching TRBD2. The CDR3 is 14 amino acids. CDR1 is SGHDN, CDR2 FVKESK, per germline. The trim removed 6 bases at V and 2 bases at J, leaving 6 bases unmatched.

The chain links TRBV27 to TRBJ2-5, with D maybe TRBD2 (5 bases). Trimming cost V 2 bases and J 3 bases, with 10 bases left between them. Germline CDR1 reads MNHEY; CDR2 reads SMNVEV (reference sequence). CDR3 length: 14 amino acids. CDR3 nucleotides: TGTGCCAGCAGTTTAGGCGGGCGGAAAGAGACCCAGTACTTC. The encoded protein is CASSLGGRKETQYF.

The genes are TRBV4-3 and TRBJ2-7; D is undetermined. V was clipped by 1 base and J by 0 bases, with 10 bases between them. From germline, CDR1 is LGHNA and CDR2 YSLEER. The CDR3 covers 15 residues. CDR3 region: CASSQGALSSYEQYF. The DNA of the CDR3 is TGCGCCAGCAGCCAAGGAGCTTTGAGCTCCTACGAGCAGTACTTC.

The chain has TRBV14 and TRBJ1-4; 9 bases are a match to TRBD1. This CDR3 has 15 amino acids. Germline CDR1 and CDR2: SGHDN and FVKESK. The ends lost 3 bases at V and 7 bases at J; junction bases unmatched: 6. The CDR3 spells CASSQVGTGIEKLFF. The CDR3 nucleotides read TGTGCCAGCAGCCAGGTTGGGACAGGGATTGAAAAACTGTTTTTT.

The CDR3 sequence is CASSLANPWRPSSYEQYF. The CDR3 bases are TGTGCCAGCAGCTTGGCTAACCCTTGGAGGCCCTCTTCCTACGAGCAGTACTTC. The chain joins TRBV5-6 to TRBJ2-7; D perhaps matches TRBD2 (5 bases). The CDR3 consists of 18 residues. Germline assignment: CDR1 SGHDT and CDR2 YYEEEE. V was clipped by 0 bases and J by 1 base, with 20 bases between them.

The chain combines TRBV6-6 with TRBJ1-1; D ambiguous. The CDR3 is 16 residues long. Trimming shortened V by 5 bases and J by 5 bases, and 21 bases separated the two germline ends. Per germline, CDR1 MNHNY and CDR2 SVGAGI (reference sequence). CDR3 sequence: CASSPDGPPTGTEAFF. As DNA, the CDR3 is TGTGCCAGCAGTCCGGACGGGCCGCCCACGGGGACTGAAGCTTTCTTT.

The chain is built from TRBV29-1 and TRBJ2-3; 7 nucleotides align to TRBD2. The CDR3 totals 13 residues. Germline V gives CDR1 SQVTM, CDR2 ANQGSEA. J lost 6 bases, V lost 7 bases, and 10 bases had no gene match. The CDR3 DNA reads as TGCAGCGCCGTGGGGAGGGTTAGGGATACGCAGTATTTT. Encoded protein: CSAVGRVRDTQYF.

This clone was seen only a few times. This chain joins TRBV27 and TRBJ2-5; maybe TRBD1 (5 bases). Germline CDR1 and CDR2: MNHEY and SMNVEV (reference sequence). V was trimmed by 5 bases and J by 4 bases, leaving 23 bases between them. The CDR3 sequence is 17 residues long. The CDR3 loop is CASSTHTRKGVGETQYF. The DNA for the CDR3 is TGTGCCAGCAGTACCCACACGAGAAAAGGGGTAGGAGAGACCCAGTACTTC.

This clone was counted a few times. The chain employs TRBV7-2 and TRBJ2-7; 9 bases match TRBD1. Germline CDR1 reads SGHTA; CDR2 reads FQGNSA. The CDR3 is made up of 14 amino acids. Trimming at V came to 5 bases and at J to 3 bases, leaving 5 bases not matched to a gene. CDR3 sequence (DNA): TGTGCCAGCAGCCTTTGGACAGGGGACTACGAGCAGTACTTC. Translation: CASSLWTGDYEQYF.

This clone was counted only a few times. This chain uses TRBV6-5 with TRBJ1-3, with TRBD1 identical over 8 bases. The ends lost 8 bases at V and 4 bases at J; junction bases unmatched: 10. This CDR3 contains 15 residues. The germline V gene has CDR1 MNHEY and CDR2 SVGAGI. CDR3 region: CASLRGTGAGNTIYF. Written as DNA, the CDR3 is TGTGCCAGCCTTAGGGGGACAGGTGCGGGAAACACCATATATTTT.

The CDR3 region is CASSLGLAGVEQFF. DNA for the CDR3: TGTGCCAGCAGCTTAGGGCTAGCGGGAGTTGAGCAGTTCTTC. V is TRBV7-2 and J is TRBJ2-1; TRBD2 aligns across 10 bases. Germline CDR1 is SGHTA and CDR2 is FQGNSA. V lost 1 base, J lost 9 bases, and 3 bases stayed unmatched. The CDR3 contains 14 residues.

This clone occurred once. This chain links TRBV5-1 with TRBJ2-1; weak D call: TRBD2 (6 bases). V dropped 0 bases and J dropped 5 bases, with 9 bases sitting between them. The CDR3 runs to 14 residues. Germline CDR1 SGHRS, CDR2 YFSETQ. The DNA for the CDR3 is TGCGCCAGCAGCTTGGAGACGGGGGACAATGAGCAGTTCTTC. This encodes CASSLETGDNEQFF.

The J gene is TRBJ1-5, the V gene TRBV27; weak D call: TRBD1 (5 bases). V gave up 7 bases and J gave up 5 bases, with 9 bases separating them. Germline lookup yields CDR1 MNHEY and CDR2 SMNVEV (reference sequence). The CDR3 runs to 12 residues. The CDR3 loop reads CASKGLDQPQHF. CDR3 nucleotides: TGTGCCAGCAAGGGGCTGGATCAGCCCCAGCATTTT.

The rearrangement links TRBV11-2 to TRBJ2-2; 9 positions match TRBD2. Trimming cost V 5 bases and J 5 bases; bases outside gene matches: 9. Germline V gene lookup returns CDR1 SGHAT and CDR2 FQNNGV. The CDR3 totals 16 residues. CDR3 in amino acids: CASSERSGRGTGELFF. CDR3 DNA: TGTGCCAGCAGCGAACGTAGCGGGAGAGGGACCGGGGAGCTGTTTTTT.

The chain carries TRBV27 and TRBJ1-2; possibly TRBD1 for D (6 bases). The CDR3 totals 15 residues. Germline CDR1 reads MNHEY; CDR2 reads SMNVEV (reference sequence). V was trimmed by 2 bases and J by 0 bases, leaving 10 bases between them. In nucleotides, the CDR3 is TGTGCCAGCAGTTTAACAGGGACCTCTAACTATGGCTACACCTTC. It is translated as CASSLTGTSNYGYTF.

This chain connects TRBV2 to TRBJ2-5, with 7 bases that match TRBD1. This CDR3 is 15 amino acids long. The germline V gene has CDR1 SNHLY and CDR2 FYNNEI. V trimming: 6 bases; J trimming: 4 bases; junction bases outside the gene matches: 11. The CDR3 loop is CASRANRGRGETQYF. In nucleotides, the CDR3 is TGTGCCAGCAGAGCCAACAGGGGACGAGGAGAGACCCAGTACTTC. Together with reference TRBV2 and TRBJ2-5, the CDR3 gives the full variable domain: EPEVTQTPSHQVTQMGQEVILRCVPISNHLYFYWYRQILGQKVEFLVSFYNNEISEKSEIFDDQFSVERPDGSNFTLKIRSTKLEDSAMYFCASRANRGRGETQYFGPGTRLLVL.

The chain recombines TRBV10-3 with TRBJ1-6; D gene ambiguous. CDR3 length: 13 residues. Trimming cost V 4 bases and J 8 bases, with 9 bases left between them. The germline CDR1 and CDR2 sequences are ENHRY and SYGVKD. The CDR3 loop is CAISGQEDSPLHF. The CDR3 DNA reads TGTGCCATCAGTGGTCAGGAGGATTCACCCCTCCACTTT.

This clone came up once. The rearrangement uses TRBV27 and TRBJ1-1, with TRBD1 as a possible D gene (5 bases). V gave up 6 bases and J gave up 4 bases, with 15 bases separating them. CDR1 is MNHEY and CDR2 is SMNVEV in the germline V gene (reference sequence). This CDR3 has 14 amino acids. In DNA form, the CDR3 reads TGTGCCAGCAGCGGTCGGGAGGGGTTCACTGAAGCTTTCTTT. It is translated as CASSGREGFTEAFF.

This clone occurred once. The J gene is TRBJ2-3, the V gene TRBV7-2, with D perhaps TRBD2 (6 bases). This CDR3 is built from 16 residues. Trimming took 5 bases from V and 5 from J, leaving 20 bases between them. The germline CDR1 and CDR2 sequences are SGHTA and FQGNSA. CDR3 loop: CASSSQPGVAIDTQYF. DNA of the CDR3: TGTGCCAGCAGCAGCCAGCCGGGGGTAGCAATAGATACGCAGTATTTT. The whole variable domain, remainder taken from reference TRBV7-2 and TRBJ2-3, is GAGVSQSPSNKVTEKGKDVELRCDPISGHTALYWYRQSLGQGLEFLIYFQGNSAPDKSGLPSDRFSAERTGGSVSTLTIQRTQQEDSAVYLCASSSQPGVAIDTQYFGPGTRLTVL.